This is a list of T cell receptor beta chains from one sample in a study of shared clonotypes between healthy human individuals. Generated by immunoSEQ multiplex PCR, the TCRdb table keeps only in-frame clones and is missing some. The data hold 2.3 million or so clones, with over 85% observed a single time. Sequencing input: naive CD4+ T cells from PBMCs. The receptor set was obtained from a man aged 18 to 29 in good health. Some clones in this sample may be carry-over from other donors' samples. Each CDR3 is given without its conserved first and last residue. The order of the fields is J gene, D gene, V gene, CDR3 protein. The D gene is left open where the match is weak.

J: TRBJ1-2
D: -
V: TRBV2
CDR3: ASSEANPSGPWAGGYT

J: TRBJ2-7
D: -
V: TRBV27
CDR3: ASSPFLVSRPYEQY

J: TRBJ1-1
D: TRBD1
V: TRBV4-1
CDR3: ASSLDRGYTEAF

J: TRBJ2-1
D: -
V: TRBV6-1
CDR3: ASSQGGLYNEQF

J: TRBJ2-5
D: -
V: TRBV7-2
CDR3: ASSSRDGGETQY

J: TRBJ1-1
D: -
V: TRBV4-1
CDR3: ASSQPSTENTEAF

J: TRBJ2-1
D: -
V: TRBV6-5
CDR3: ASSPPGRGGQF

J: TRBJ2-7
D: -
V: TRBV2
CDR3: ASRSDSYEQY

J: TRBJ2-1
D: TRBD2
V: TRBV15
CDR3: ATSSDSGSYNEQF

J: TRBJ2-7
D: -
V: TRBV11-3
CDR3: ASSQRSYEQY

J: TRBJ1-2
D: -
V: TRBV30
CDR3: AWSRTGYT

J: TRBJ2-3
D: TRBD2
V: TRBV5-1
CDR3: ASSLGSSGSTDTQY

J: TRBJ1-2
D: TRBD1
V: TRBV6-5
CDR3: ASSSRRTGAYGYT

J: TRBJ1-4
D: -
V: TRBV4-1
CDR3: ASSRPAGQTNEKLF

J: TRBJ1-4
D: -
V: TRBV30
CDR3: AWSVGALTGWAEKLF

J: TRBJ1-2
D: -
V: TRBV29-1
CDR3: SVVGTRTHGYT

J: TRBJ2-2
D: -
V: TRBV7-3
CDR3: ASSFSGLPTGELF

J: TRBJ2-7
D: -
V: TRBV11-2
CDR3: ASQGGDSYEQY

J: TRBJ2-7
D: -
V: TRBV28
CDR3: ASSFGQGGSYEQY

J: TRBJ2-1
D: TRBD2
V: TRBV29-1
CDR3: SVEASGRFQSYNEQF

J: TRBJ1-1
D: -
V: TRBV20-1
CDR3: SASAGSPAF

J: TRBJ1-4
D: TRBD1
V: TRBV7-8
CDR3: ASSLMGQNEKLF

J: TRBJ2-2
D: TRBD2
V: TRBV7-8
CDR3: ASSLRTSGRAITGELF

J: TRBJ2-1
D: -
V: TRBV7-3
CDR3: ASSPRAHSYNEQF

J: TRBJ2-7
D: -
V: TRBV11-2
CDR3: ASSSRGTTFSYEQY

J: TRBJ2-2
D: -
V: TRBV5-1
CDR3: ASSLALRANTGELF

J: TRBJ2-2
D: TRBD1
V: TRBV7-3
CDR3: ASSDGQGGKLF

J: TRBJ2-5
D: -
V: TRBV7-9
CDR3: ASSLQQGYQETQY

J: TRBJ2-3
D: TRBD2
V: TRBV19
CDR3: ASSRTSGRLDTQY

J: TRBJ2-2
D: -
V: TRBV7-2
CDR3: ASSLRGVSESNTGELF

J: TRBJ1-2
D: -
V: TRBV11-2
CDR3: ASSLEGNYGYT

J: TRBJ1-2
D: -
V: TRBV19
CDR3: ASRDARLRILYGYT

J: TRBJ2-6
D: -
V: TRBV19
CDR3: ASSIRLGGNGANVLT